This TCR beta chain was identified in a study of blood T cell repertoires in COVID-19. The data were produced by immunoSEQ multiplex PCR, yet TCRdb's version contains in-frame clones alone and is incomplete. The sample carries around 160,000 clones, roughly 90% recorded once. Trimming left V 3 bases short and J 1 base short, with 7 bases between. CDR1 is MNHEY, CDR2 SMNVEV, per germline (reference sequence). The CDR3 is 13 residues long. Sequencing input: PBMCs or T cells enriched from blood (not recorded which). The sequence was collected from a woman aged 25 to 45 with acute COVID-19. V is TRBV27 and J is TRBJ2-7, with no clear D. The CDR3: CASSFGVSYEQYF. The CDR3 nucleotides read TGTGCCAGCAGTTTCGGAGTATCCTACGAGCAGTACTTC.